This TCR beta chain was obtained from a study of control samples from healthy donors and cancer patients. V gave up 8 bases and J gave up 5 bases; unmatched junction bases: 9. The CDR3 is 14 amino acids. CDR1 MNHEY and CDR2 SMNVEV come from the germline V gene (reference sequence). Produced via immunoSEQ multiplex PCR; TCRdb's table is partial and in-frame only. The sample consists of approximately 110,000 clones, roughly 91% of them appearing once. The TCR was taken from a woman aged 50 to 65 in good health. V gene TRBV27 combines with J gene TRBJ2-7; 10 nucleotides agree with TRBD2. Sequencing was performed on blood. CDR3 nucleotides: TGTGCCAGCGAGAAGCGGGGGGGCAAAAACGAGCAGTACTTC. It codes for CASEKRGGKNEQYF.